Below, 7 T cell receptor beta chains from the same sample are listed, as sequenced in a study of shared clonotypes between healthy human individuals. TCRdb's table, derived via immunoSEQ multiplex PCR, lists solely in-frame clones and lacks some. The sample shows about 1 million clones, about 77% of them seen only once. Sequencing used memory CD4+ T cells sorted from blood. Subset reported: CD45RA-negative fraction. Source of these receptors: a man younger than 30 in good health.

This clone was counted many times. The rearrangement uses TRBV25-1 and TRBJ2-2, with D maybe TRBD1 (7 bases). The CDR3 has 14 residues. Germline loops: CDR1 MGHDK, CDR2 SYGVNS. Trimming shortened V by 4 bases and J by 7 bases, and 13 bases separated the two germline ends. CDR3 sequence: CASSAQGEVGELFF. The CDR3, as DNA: TGTGCCAGCAGTGCCCAGGGGGAGGTCGGGGAGCTGTTTTTT.

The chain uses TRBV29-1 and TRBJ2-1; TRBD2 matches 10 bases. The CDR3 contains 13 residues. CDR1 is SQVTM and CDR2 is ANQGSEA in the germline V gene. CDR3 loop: CRVESGGATEQFF. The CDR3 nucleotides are TGCAGAGTCGAAAGCGGGGGGGCGACTGAGCAGTTCTTC.

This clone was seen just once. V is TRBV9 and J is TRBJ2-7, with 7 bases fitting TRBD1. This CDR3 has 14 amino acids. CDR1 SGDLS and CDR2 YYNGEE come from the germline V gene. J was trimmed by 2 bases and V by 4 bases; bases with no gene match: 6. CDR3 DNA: TGTGCCAGCAGCCTGGGGCAGGGGGCCTACGAGCAGTACTTC. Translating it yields CASSLGQGAYEQYF. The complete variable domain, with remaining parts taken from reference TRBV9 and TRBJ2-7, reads DSGVTQTPKHLITATGQRVTLRCSPRSGDLSVYWYQQSLDQGLQFLIQYYNGEERAKGNILERFSAQQFPDLHSELNLSSLELGDSALYFCASSLGQGAYEQYFGPGTRLTVT.

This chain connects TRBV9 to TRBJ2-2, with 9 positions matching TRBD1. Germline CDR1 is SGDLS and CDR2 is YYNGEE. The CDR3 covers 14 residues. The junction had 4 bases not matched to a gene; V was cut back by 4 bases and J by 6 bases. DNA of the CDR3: TGTGCCAGCAGCCCAGGGACAGGGTCCGGGGAGCTGTTTTTT. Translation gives CASSPGTGSGELFF.

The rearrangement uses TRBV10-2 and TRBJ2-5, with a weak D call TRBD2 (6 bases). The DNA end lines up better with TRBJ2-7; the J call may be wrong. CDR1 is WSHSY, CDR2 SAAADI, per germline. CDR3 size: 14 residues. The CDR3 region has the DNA TGCGCCAGCAGTGATTCGGGGGTCTCCTACGAGCAGTACTTC. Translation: CASSDSGVSYEQYF.

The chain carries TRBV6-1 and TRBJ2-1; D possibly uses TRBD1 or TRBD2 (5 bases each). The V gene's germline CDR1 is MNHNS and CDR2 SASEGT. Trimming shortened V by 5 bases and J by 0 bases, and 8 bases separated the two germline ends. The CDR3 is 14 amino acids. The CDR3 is CASSPGSSYNEQFF. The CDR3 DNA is TGTGCCAGCAGTCCAGGGAGCTCCTACAATGAGCAGTTCTTC.

The CDR3 loop reads CASSGTENNEKLFF. CDR3 sequence (DNA): TGTGCCAGCAGTGGGACAGAGAATAATGAAAAACTGTTTTTT. The chain couples TRBV2 to TRBJ1-4; tentative D call: TRBD1 (6 bases). This CDR3 region has 14 residues. Germline CDR1 reads SNHLY; CDR2 reads FYNNEI. With 4 bases removed from V and 4 bases from J, the gap between germline ends came to 10 bases. Full variable domain (missing parts from reference TRBV2 and TRBJ1-4): EPEVTQTPSHQVTQMGQEVILRCVPISNHLYFYWYRQILGQKVEFLVSFYNNEISEKSEIFDDQFSVERPDGSNFTLKIRSTKLEDSAMYFCASSGTENNEKLFFGSGTQLSVL.